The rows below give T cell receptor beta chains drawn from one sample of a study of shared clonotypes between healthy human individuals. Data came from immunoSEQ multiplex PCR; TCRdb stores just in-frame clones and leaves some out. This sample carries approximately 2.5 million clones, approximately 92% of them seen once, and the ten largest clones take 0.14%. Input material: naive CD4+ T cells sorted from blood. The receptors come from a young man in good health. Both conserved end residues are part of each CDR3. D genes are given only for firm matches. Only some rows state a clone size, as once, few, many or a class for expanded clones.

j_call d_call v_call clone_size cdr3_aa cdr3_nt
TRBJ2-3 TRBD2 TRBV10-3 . CASRTSGEDTQYF TGTGCCAGCAGGACTAGCGGTGAAGATACGCAGTATTTT
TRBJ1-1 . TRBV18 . CASSEGVGTEAFF TGTGCCAGCTCGGAGGGTGTAGGGACTGAAGCTTTCTTT
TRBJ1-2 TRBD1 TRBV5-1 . CASTGQGTAYGYTF TGCGCCAGCACCGGGCAGGGGACAGCCTATGGCTACACCTTC
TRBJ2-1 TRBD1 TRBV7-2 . CASSPRTGLGHNEQFF TGTGCCAGCAGCCCCCGGACAGGGCTCGGGCACAATGAGCAGTTCTTC
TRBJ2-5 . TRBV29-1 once CSVDRVETQYF TGCAGCGTTGACAGGGTGGAGACCCAGTACTTC
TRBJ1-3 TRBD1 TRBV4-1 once CASSQGDRGKLGNTIYF TGCGCCAGCAGCCAAGGGGACAGGGGCAAACTTGGAAACACCATATATTTT
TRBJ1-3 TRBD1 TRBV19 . CASSDRGASGNTIYF TGTGCCAGTAGTGACAGGGGGGCGAGTGGAAACACCATATATTTT
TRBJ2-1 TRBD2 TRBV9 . CASSVSGGPGNEQFF TGTGCCAGCAGCGTTAGCGGGGGCCCTGGGAATGAGCAGTTCTTC
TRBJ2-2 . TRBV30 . CAWNTNTGELFF TGTGCCTGGAATACGAACACCGGGGAGCTGTTTTTT
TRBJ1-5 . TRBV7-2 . CASRSDSSNQPQHF TGTGCCAGCAGATCCGACAGCAGCAATCAGCCCCAGCATTTT
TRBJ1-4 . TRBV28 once CASVPPGRTNEKLFF TGTGCCAGCGTCCCTCCGGGGAGAACTAATGAAAAACTGTTTTTT
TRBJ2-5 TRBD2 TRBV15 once CATSRDLLAGGQETQYF TGTGCCACCAGCAGAGATTTGCTAGCGGGAGGCCAAGAGACCCAGTACTTC
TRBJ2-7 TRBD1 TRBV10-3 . CATQGTGTDEQYF TGTGCCACCCAGGGGACAGGGACCGACGAGCAGTACTTC
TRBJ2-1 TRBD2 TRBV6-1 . CASSERNRVTSGGRAWNEQFF TGTGCCAGCAGTGAAAGGAATAGGGTGACTAGCGGGGGGAGAGCATGGAATGAGCAGTTCTTC
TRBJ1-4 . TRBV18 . CASSPPGDEKLFF TGTGCCAGCTCACCACCCGGTGATGAAAAACTGTTTTTT
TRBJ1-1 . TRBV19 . CASSPRTPNLNTEAFF TGTGCCAGTAGTCCCCGGACTCCCAACTTGAACACTGAAGCTTTCTTT
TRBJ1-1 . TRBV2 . CASRELSVGNTEAFF TGTGCCAGTCGGGAACTCTCAGTGGGGAACACTGAAGCTTTCTTT
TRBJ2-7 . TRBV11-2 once CASSFRPGAEQYF TGTGCCAGCAGCTTTAGACCCGGGGCCGAGCAGTACTTC
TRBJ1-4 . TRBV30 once CAWSGGWGQPGEKLFF TGTGCCTGGAGTGGCGGATGGGGACAACCCGGGGAAAAACTGTTTTTT
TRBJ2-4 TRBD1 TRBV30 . CASASGQLLAKNIQYF TGTGCCTCAGCTTCGGGACAGCTCTTAGCCAAAAACATTCAGTACTTC
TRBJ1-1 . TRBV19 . CASSIQQGGTEAFF TGTGCCAGTAGTATACAACAGGGTGGGACTGAAGCTTTCTTT
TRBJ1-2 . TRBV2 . CASSATIQVPVYGYTF TGTGCCAGCAGTGCGACGATACAGGTCCCTGTCTATGGCTACACCTTC
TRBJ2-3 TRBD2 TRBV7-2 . CASSLDWTSGTVDTQYF TGTGCCAGCAGCCTCGATTGGACTAGCGGGACCGTAGATACGCAGTATTTT
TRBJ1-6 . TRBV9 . CASSTRMDSMDSYNSPLHF TGTGCCAGCAGCACGCGGATGGACTCAATGGACTCCTATAATTCACCCCTCCACTTT
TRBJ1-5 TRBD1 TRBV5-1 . CASSLTGRGNQPQHF TGTGCCAGCAGCTTGACAGGGAGAGGCAATCAGCCCCAGCATTTT
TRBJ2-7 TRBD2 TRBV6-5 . CASNAGSGGYEQYF TGTGCCAGCAACGCGGGTAGCGGGGGGTACGAGCAGTACTTC
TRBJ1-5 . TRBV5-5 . CASSFTGSNQPQHF TGTGCCAGCAGCTTTACAGGGAGCAATCAGCCCCAGCATTTT